Below, 26 T cell receptor beta chains from the same sample are listed, as sequenced in a study of T cell clonality in common variable immunodeficiency. General study points: Common variable immunodeficiency TCR beta sequences reportedly had fewer deletions and N-nucleotide insertions.

Their antigens remain unidentified. Measured with immunoSEQ multiplex PCR; TCRdb has only the in-frame clones, and not every one. The sample is made up of over 20,000 clones, none counted only once. Sequencing used peripheral blood mononuclear cells. The receptors were sampled from a human donor with common variable immunodeficiency.

Regarding this clone: With the read ending 3 residues before the CDR3 end, the germline J gene is used to fill in that end. This rearrangement joins TRBV7-2 to TRBJ2-7, with 9 bases fitting TRBD1. The CDR3 extends over 13 amino acids. V lost 5 bases to trimming and J lost 4 bases; unmatched junction nucleotides: 3. Germline CDR1 SGHTA, CDR2 FQGNSA. The DNA read from the CDR3 is TGTGCCAGCAGCAAGGACAGGGGTTACGAG. It is translated as CASSKDRGYE. The entire CDR3 protein reads CASSKDRGYEQYF.

A few counts support this clone. From the germline J gene comes the end of the CDR3, since the read stops 3 residues before it. V usage is TRBV6-2 or TRBV6-3 and J usage is TRBJ2-7, with TRBD1 as a possible D gene (6 bases). This CDR3 is built from 13 residues. The V end was cut by 5 bases, the J end by 4 bases, with 12 bases between. In germline, CDR1 is MNHEY, CDR2 SVGEGT. The covered CDR3 bases are TGTGCCAGCAGTACCGGGACATGGTACGAG. It yields the protein CASSTGTWYE. The full CDR3 reads CASSTGTWYEQYF.

For this clone: The read terminates 3 residues before the CDR3 end, so the remaining end is supplied by the germline J gene. V usage is TRBV6-1 and J usage is TRBJ1-1, with TRBD1 as a possible D gene (5 bases). Per germline, CDR1 MNHNS and CDR2 SASEGT. The CDR3 runs 13 residues. The V gene lost 4 bases and the J gene lost 7 bases, with 13 bases spanning the gap. CDR3 amino acids: CASSAGSRSEAFF. CDR3 DNA, as far as it was read: TGTGCCAGCAGTGCAGGGTCCCGGAGTGAA.

About this clone: One junction end disagrees with the germline gene, perhaps due to a read error. The read ends 3 residues before the CDR3 terminus; that terminus is restored from the germline J gene. V gene TRBV7-9 combines with J gene TRBJ2-7; maybe TRBD2 (6 bases). Looked up from germline, CDR1 is SEHNR and CDR2 is FQNEAQ (reference sequence). The CDR3 is 11 amino acids. The CDR3 here is CSSSRGYEQYF. Partial CDR3 DNA: TGTTCCAGCAGCCGGGGGTACGAG.

This clone has at least ten counts. Read coverage stops 3 residues before the CDR3 terminus; the germline J gene supplies the remainder. The chain links TRBV20-1 to TRBJ1-2; D gene uncertain. Trimming cost V 6 bases and J 2 bases, with 13 bases left between them. Germline values: CDR1 DFQATT, CDR2 SNEGSKA (reference sequence). This CDR3 spans 13 amino acids. The CDR3 sequence: CSAPRRGNYGYTF. The CDR3 bases that were read are TGCAGTGCCCCCCGGCGAGGGAACTATGGC.

CDR3 in amino acids: CSAPSTYPVNEQFF. CDR3 DNA, as far as it was read: TGCAGTGCTCCTTCCACGTACCCAGTCAATGAG. This chain links TRBV20-1 with TRBJ2-1; no firm D call. The DNA ends 3 residues before the CDR3 does, and the rest of the CDR3 is filled in from the germline J gene. CDR1 is DFQATT and CDR2 is SNEGSKA in the germline V gene (reference sequence). V dropped 5 bases and J dropped 6 bases, with 17 bases sitting between them. This CDR3 has 14 amino acids.

By share, this clone counts as medium-sized. The read ends 3 residues before the CDR3 terminus; that terminus is restored from the germline J gene. The genes are TRBV7-3 and TRBJ1-2, with 9 bases lining up with TRBD1. Per germline, CDR1 SGHTA and CDR2 FQGTGA. The CDR3 contains 16 residues. CDR3 DNA, as far as it was read: TGTGCCAGCAGCTCGACCTCCGGGACAGGGCGTCAAGGC. As protein: CASSSTSGTGRQG. The whole CDR3 is CASSSTSGTGRQGYTF.

Incomplete CDR3 DNA: TGTGCCAGCAGCCCCGACAGGGCGGTGGAGACC. It encodes CASSPDRAVET. The CDR3 in full is CASSPDRAVETQYF. V gene TRBV6-2 or TRBV6-3 combines with J gene TRBJ2-5; 7 nucleotides agree with TRBD1. Read sequence stops 3 residues before the CDR3 end, and the germline J gene provides the missing end. This CDR3 comprises 14 residues. The V segment lost 6 bases and the J segment 5 bases; nucleotides outside the gene matches: 9. Germline assignment: CDR1 MNHEY and CDR2 SVGEGT.

The CDR3 here is CASSEGTGASYGYTF. CDR3 DNA (partial): TGTGCCAGCAGCGAAGGGACAGGGGCTTCTTATGGC. This chain uses TRBV5-6 with TRBJ1-2, with TRBD1 identical over 10 bases. The read is 3 residues too short to cover the CDR3 end, so that end is filled in from the germline J gene. The CDR3 runs to 15 residues. V lost 4 bases, J lost 5 bases, and 8 bases stayed unmatched. Germline V gene data show CDR1 as SGHDT and CDR2 as YYEEEE.

This clone has a handful of counts. Sequencing ends 3 residues short of the CDR3 end; the germline J gene provides the rest. The chain has TRBV2 and TRBJ2-1; 9 nucleotides agree with TRBD2. Germline lookup yields CDR1 SNHLY and CDR2 FYNNEI. The CDR3 consists of 13 residues. Trimming removed 9 bases from V and 1 base from J; junction bases left unmatched: 1. CDR3 DNA, as far as it was read: TGTGCCAGGCGGGGGGGGTCCTACAATGAG. The encoded protein is CARRGGSYNE. In full, the CDR3 is CARRGGSYNEQFF.

This clone has ten or more counts. Read data end 3 residues before the CDR3 end; the end is taken from the germline J gene. The chain recombines TRBV19 with TRBJ2-2, with a weak D call TRBD2 (6 bases). Germline assignment: CDR1 LNHDA and CDR2 SQIVND (reference sequence). The CDR3 totals 14 residues. Deletions cut 4 bases from V and 9 bases from J, with 15 bases between. The CDR3 DNA, read in part, is TGTGCCAGTAGTAAGCCGACTAGTTCCCGGGAG. Translation gives CASSKPTSSRE. The CDR3 reads in full as CASSKPTSSRELFF.

For this clone: The read ends 3 residues shy of where the CDR3 ends; the end is completed using the germline J gene. The gene calls are TRBV7-3 and TRBJ2-7; 7 positions agree with TRBD2. The CDR3 totals 16 residues. Per germline, CDR1 SGHTA and CDR2 FQGTGA. The V gene end was trimmed by 5 bases and the J gene end by 5 bases; junction bases not matched to a gene: 15. CDR3 sequence reads: CASSPTMFSGINEQYF. The sequenced part of the CDR3 DNA is TGTGCCAGCAGCCCCACCATGTTCAGCGGGATTAACGAG.

CDR3 DNA (partial): TGTGCCAGCAGCTCCCAGGGACTAGCGGGAAGCACAGATACG. Translation gives CASSSQGLAGSTDT. The whole CDR3 sequence is CASSSQGLAGSTDTQYF. The gene calls are TRBV7-8 and TRBJ2-3; 13 bases agree with TRBD2. The CDR3 is cut off 3 residues early in the read; its end comes from the germline J gene. The CDR3 runs 17 residues. Per germline, CDR1 SGHVS and CDR2 FQNEAQ. The junction had 4 bases not matched to a gene; V was cut back by 4 bases and J by 0 bases.

This clone was found a few times. The CDR3 end is not reached by the read, which stops 3 residues before it; the germline J gene fills it in. The chain joins TRBV10-3 to TRBJ2-7, with D possibly being TRBD2 (6 bases). From germline, CDR1 is ENHRY and CDR2 SYGVKD. The CDR3 runs to 13 residues. Trimming took 11 bases from V and 6 from J, leaving 20 bases between them. CDR3 DNA, as far as it was read: TGTGCCGTGGGTCGTGAGGGGACTGGCGAG. Translating gives CAVGREGTGE. In full, the CDR3 is CAVGREGTGEQYF.

With respect to this clone: The CDR3 extends 3 residues past the end of the read, so its final part is completed from the germline J gene. V gene TRBV18 combines with J gene TRBJ1-2; the D is unclear. This CDR3 has 11 amino acids. Germline values: CDR1 KGHSH, CDR2 LQKENI. The CDR3 region is CASSQNMGYTF. The part of the CDR3 DNA that was read is TGTGCCAGCTCACAGAACATGGGC.

The sequenced CDR3 bases are TGTGCCAGCAGCAGAGGGACTAGCGGTGATGGAGATACG. Encoded protein: CASSRGTSGDGDT. The entire CDR3 reads CASSRGTSGDGDTQYF. The rearrangement uses TRBV7-6 and TRBJ2-3; 11 positions agree with TRBD2. The read terminates 3 residues ahead of where the CDR3 ends, so the germline J gene completes it. Trimming removed 5 bases from V and 5 bases from J; junction bases left unmatched: 9. The CDR3 is 16 residues long. CDR1 and CDR2 from the germline V gene are SGHVS and FNYEAQ.

This clone is classed as medium-sized. The CDR3 end falls 3 residues outside the read, so it is completed with the germline J gene. V is TRBV19 and J is TRBJ1-4; 8 bases match TRBD1. Germline loops: CDR1 LNHDA, CDR2 SQIVND (reference sequence). CDR3 size: 16 residues. V gave up 3 bases and J gave up 3 bases; unmatched junction bases: 6. The CDR3 region is CASSMFRGPPNEKLFF. CDR3 DNA (partial): TGTGCCAGTAGTATGTTCAGGGGGCCTCCTAATGAAAAA. The full variable domain, in which reference TRBV19 and TRBJ1-4 provide the parts outside the CDR3, is DGGITQSPKYLFRKEGQNVTLSCEQNLNHDAMYWYRQDPGQGLRLIYYSQIVNDFQKGDIAEGYSVSREKKESFPLTVTSAQKNPTAFYLCASSMFRGPPNEKLFFGSGTQLSVL.

In regard to this clone: Coverage ceases 3 residues before the CDR3 finishes, and the germline J gene fills in the end. The V call is TRBV5-1, the J call TRBJ2-6, with a tentative D call TRBD1 (6 bases). Per the germline V gene, CDR1 is SGHRS and CDR2 is YFSETQ. Trimming shortened V by 3 bases and J by 0 bases, and 16 bases separated the two germline ends. This CDR3 region has 18 residues. The covered CDR3 bases are TGCGCCAGCAGCTCGGACAGCCGTCTGAGCTCTGGGGCCAACGTC. Translation: CASSSDSRLSSGANV. The full-length CDR3 reads as CASSSDSRLSSGANVLTF. The full variable domain, with the rest looked up from reference TRBV5-1 and TRBJ2-6, is KAGVTQTPRYLIKTRGQQVTLSCSPISGHRSVSWYQQTPGQGLQFLFEYFSETQRNKGNFPGRFSGRQFSNSRSEMNVSTLELGDSALYLCASSSDSRLSSGANVLTFGAGSRLTVL.

This clone was recorded at least ten times. The read is 3 residues too short to cover the CDR3 end, so that end is filled in from the germline J gene. The rearrangement links TRBV20-1 to TRBJ2-3, with TRBD2 matching over 7 bases. Germline values: CDR1 DFQATT, CDR2 SNEGSKA (reference sequence). The V gene end was trimmed by 6 bases and the J gene end by 1 base; junction bases not matched to a gene: 7. The CDR3 is 14 residues long. CDR3 DNA, as far as it was read: TGCAGTGCCACTCGGGGGGAGGGCACAGATACG. Translated, it gives CSATRGEGTDT. Given in full, the CDR3 is CSATRGEGTDTQYF.

This clone has a count of ten or more. Read sequence stops 3 residues before the CDR3 end, and the germline J gene provides the missing end. The rearrangement joins TRBV5-5 to TRBJ2-7; D not resolved. CDR1 is SGHKS, CDR2 YYEKEE, per germline (reference sequence). V gave up 2 bases and J gave up 2 bases, with 8 bases separating them. The CDR3 has 13 amino acids. The CDR3 sequence is CASSLSGPYEQYF. CDR3 DNA, as far as it was read: TGTGCCAGCAGCTTATCAGGTCCCTACGAG.

Comments on this clone: The read comes to an end 3 residues before the CDR3 does, leaving the germline J gene to fill in the end. The gene calls are TRBV5-1 and TRBJ1-1; 11 bases map to TRBD1. Germline CDR1 reads SGHRS; CDR2 reads YFSETQ. Trimming took 0 bases from V and 1 from J; bases not matched to a gene: 5. The CDR3 has 17 amino acids. The CDR3: CASSLARTGGWNTEAFF. The DNA read from the CDR3 is TGCGCCAGCAGCTTGGCCCGGACAGGGGGCTGGAACACTGAA.

The covered CDR3 bases are TGTGCCAGCAGCCCCCAGTTAGGGAGCAATCAGCCC. This gives the protein CASSPQLGSNQP. The whole CDR3 reads CASSPQLGSNQPQHF. The chain links TRBV7-2 to TRBJ1-5; D call uncertain. Coverage ceases 3 residues before the CDR3 finishes, and the germline J gene fills in the end. Trimming removed 5 bases at V and 1 base at J, with 12 bases between. The CDR3 runs 15 residues. Germline assignment: CDR1 SGHTA and CDR2 FQGNSA.

As to this clone: The read gets to within 3 residues of the CDR3 end, and the germline J gene fills in the rest. This chain joins TRBV2 and TRBJ1-1, with TRBD1 matching 8 bases. Trimming at V came to 7 bases and at J to 3 bases, leaving 7 bases not matched to a gene. From germline, CDR1 is SNHLY and CDR2 FYNNEI. CDR3 size: 14 residues. The CDR3 sequence is CASKRTGRDTEAFF. The covered CDR3 bases are TGTGCCAGCAAGAGGACAGGGAGGGACACTGAA. Variable domain in full (rest from reference TRBV2 and TRBJ1-1): EPEVTQTPSHQVTQMGQEVILRCVPISNHLYFYWYRQILGQKVEFLVSFYNNEISEKSEIFDDQFSVERPDGSNFTLKIRSTKLEDSAMYFCASKRTGRDTEAFFGQGTRLTVV.

This clone was detected ten times or more. The read is 3 residues too short to cover the CDR3 end, so that end is filled in from the germline J gene. Other nucleotide sequences in the sample specify the same CDR3. The chain links TRBV7-3 to TRBJ2-1; 10 bases line up with TRBD2. Germline V CDR1 and CDR2: SGHTA, FQGTGA. The CDR3 extends over 16 amino acids. V lost 5 bases, J lost 0 bases, and 4 bases stayed unmatched. CDR3 protein: CASSPIAGGSYNEQFF. CDR3 DNA (partial): TGTGCCAGCAGCCCCATAGCGGGAGGCTCCTACAATGAG.

With regard to this clone: Sequencing ends 3 residues short of the CDR3 end; the germline J gene provides the rest. The chain recombines TRBV11-1 with TRBJ2-7; weak D call: TRBD1 (5 bases). This CDR3 comprises 13 residues. CDR1 is SGHAT, CDR2 FQDESV, per germline (reference sequence). Trimming cost V 8 bases and J 1 base, with 12 bases left between them. The CDR3 bases that were read are TGTGCCAGCGCCCTCAGGGTTTCCTACGAG. Its protein is CASALRVSYE. The entire CDR3 protein is CASALRVSYEQYF.

This clone has ten or more counts. CDR3 DNA, as far as it was read: TGTGCCAGCAGTCGACTGAACACCGGGGAG. Its translation is CASSRLNTGE. The entire CDR3 sequence reads CASSRLNTGELFF. This chain connects TRBV2 to TRBJ2-2; D is unresolved. The observed sequence ends 3 residues before the CDR3 terminus, with the missing tail filled in from the germline J gene. V lost 5 bases, J lost 1 base, and 5 bases lay in between. The germline gives CDR1 SNHLY, CDR2 FYNNEI. The CDR3 spans 13 residues.